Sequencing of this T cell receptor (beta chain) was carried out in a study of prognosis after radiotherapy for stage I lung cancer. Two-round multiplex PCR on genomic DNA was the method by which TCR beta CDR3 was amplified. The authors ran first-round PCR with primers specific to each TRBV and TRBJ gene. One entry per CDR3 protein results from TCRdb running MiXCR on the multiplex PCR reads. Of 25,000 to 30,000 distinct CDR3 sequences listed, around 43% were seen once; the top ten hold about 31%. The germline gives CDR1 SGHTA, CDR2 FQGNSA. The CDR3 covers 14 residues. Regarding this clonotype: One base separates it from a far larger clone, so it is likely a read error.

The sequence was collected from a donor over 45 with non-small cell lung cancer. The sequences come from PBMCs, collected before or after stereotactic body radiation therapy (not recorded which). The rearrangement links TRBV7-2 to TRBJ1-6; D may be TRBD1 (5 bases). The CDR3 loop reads CASRHGGTNTEALF. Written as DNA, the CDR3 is TGTGCCAGCAGGCATGGGGGGACGAACACTGAAGCTCTCTTT.